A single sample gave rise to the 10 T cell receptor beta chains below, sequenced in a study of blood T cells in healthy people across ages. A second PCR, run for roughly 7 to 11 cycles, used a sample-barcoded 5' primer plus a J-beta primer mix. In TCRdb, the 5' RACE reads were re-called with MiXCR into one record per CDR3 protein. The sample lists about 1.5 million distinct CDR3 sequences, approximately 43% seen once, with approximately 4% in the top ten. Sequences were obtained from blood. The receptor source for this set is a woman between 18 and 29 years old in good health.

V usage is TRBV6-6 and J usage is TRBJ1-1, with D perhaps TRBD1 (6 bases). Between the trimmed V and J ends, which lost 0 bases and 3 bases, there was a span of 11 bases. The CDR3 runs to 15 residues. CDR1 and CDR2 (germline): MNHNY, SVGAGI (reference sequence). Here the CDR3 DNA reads TGTGCCAGCAGTTACTCGTGGGGGGCACACACTGAAGCTTTCTTT. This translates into CASSYSWGAHTEAFF.

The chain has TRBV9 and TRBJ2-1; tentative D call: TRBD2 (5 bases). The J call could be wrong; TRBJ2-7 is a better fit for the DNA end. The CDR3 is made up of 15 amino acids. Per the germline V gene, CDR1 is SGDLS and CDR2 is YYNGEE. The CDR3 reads CASSVRSGTYNEQYF. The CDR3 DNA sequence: TGTGCCAGCAGCGTAAGGAGCGGAACCTACAATGAGCAGTACTTC.

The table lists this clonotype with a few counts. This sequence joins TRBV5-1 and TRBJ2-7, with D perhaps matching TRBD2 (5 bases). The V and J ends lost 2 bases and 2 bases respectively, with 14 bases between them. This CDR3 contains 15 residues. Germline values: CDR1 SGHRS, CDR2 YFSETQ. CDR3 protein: CASSLNAGPPYEQYF. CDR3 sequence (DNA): TGCGCCAGCAGCTTAAATGCGGGCCCCCCCTACGAGCAGTACTTC.

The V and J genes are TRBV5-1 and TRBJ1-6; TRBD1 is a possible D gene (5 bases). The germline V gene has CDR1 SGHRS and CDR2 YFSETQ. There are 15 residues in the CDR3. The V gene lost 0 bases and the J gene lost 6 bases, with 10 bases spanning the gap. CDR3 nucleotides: TGCGCCAGCAGCTTGGGCAGGGCAACTAATTCACCCCTCCACTTT. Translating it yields CASSLGRATNSPLHF.

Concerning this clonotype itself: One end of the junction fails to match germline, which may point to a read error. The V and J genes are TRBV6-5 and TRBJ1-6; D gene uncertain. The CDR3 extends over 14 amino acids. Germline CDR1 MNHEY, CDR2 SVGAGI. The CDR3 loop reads CAGSYAREGSPLHF. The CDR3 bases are TGTGCCGGCAGTTACGCCAGAGAAGGTTCACCCCTCCACTTT.

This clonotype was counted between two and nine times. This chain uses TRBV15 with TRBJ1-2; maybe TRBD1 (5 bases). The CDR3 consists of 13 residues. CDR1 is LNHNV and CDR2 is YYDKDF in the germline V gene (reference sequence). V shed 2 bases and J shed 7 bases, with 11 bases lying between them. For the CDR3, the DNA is TGTGCCACCAGCAGACCCCTCGGGGGTGGCTACACCTTC. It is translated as CATSRPLGGGYTF.

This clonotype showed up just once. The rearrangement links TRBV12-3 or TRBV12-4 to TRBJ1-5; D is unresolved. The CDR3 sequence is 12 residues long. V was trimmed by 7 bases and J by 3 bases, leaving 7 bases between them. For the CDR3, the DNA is TGTGCCAGCAACAACAACAATCAGCCCCAGCATTTT. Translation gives CASNNNNQPQHF.

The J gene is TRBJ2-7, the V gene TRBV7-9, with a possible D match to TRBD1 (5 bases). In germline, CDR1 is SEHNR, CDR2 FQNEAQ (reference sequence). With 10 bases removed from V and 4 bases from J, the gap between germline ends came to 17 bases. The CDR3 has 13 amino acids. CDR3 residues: CAIETQGRYEQYF. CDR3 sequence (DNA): TGTGCCATCGAAACTCAGGGTCGGTACGAGCAGTACTTC.

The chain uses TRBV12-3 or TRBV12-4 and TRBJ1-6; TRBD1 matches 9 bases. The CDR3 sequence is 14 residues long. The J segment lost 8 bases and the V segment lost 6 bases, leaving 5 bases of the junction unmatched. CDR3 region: CASRPGQGHSPLHF. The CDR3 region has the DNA TGTGCCAGCAGGCCGGGACAGGGACATTCACCCCTCCACTTT.

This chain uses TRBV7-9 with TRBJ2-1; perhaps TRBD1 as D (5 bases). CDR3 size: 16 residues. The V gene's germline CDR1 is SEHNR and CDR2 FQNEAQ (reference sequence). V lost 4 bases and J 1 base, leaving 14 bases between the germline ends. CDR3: CASSSPLRGSYNEQFF. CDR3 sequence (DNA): TGTGCCAGCAGCTCCCCCCTTAGGGGATCCTACAATGAGCAGTTCTTC.